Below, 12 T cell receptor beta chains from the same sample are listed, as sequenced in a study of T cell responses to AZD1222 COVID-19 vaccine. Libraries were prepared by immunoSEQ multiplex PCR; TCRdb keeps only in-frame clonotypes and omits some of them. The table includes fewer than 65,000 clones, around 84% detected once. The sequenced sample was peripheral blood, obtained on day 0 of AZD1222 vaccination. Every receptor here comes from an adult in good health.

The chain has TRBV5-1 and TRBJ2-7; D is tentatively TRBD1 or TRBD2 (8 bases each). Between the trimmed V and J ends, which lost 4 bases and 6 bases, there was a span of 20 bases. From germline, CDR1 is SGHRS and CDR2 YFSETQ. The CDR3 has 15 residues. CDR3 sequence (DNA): TGCGCCAGCAGCCCAGGGGGCCCCGGGAGGGGCGAGCAGTACTTC. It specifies CASSPGGPGRGEQYF. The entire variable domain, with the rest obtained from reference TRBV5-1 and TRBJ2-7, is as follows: KAGVTQTPRYLIKTRGQQVTLSCSPISGHRSVSWYQQTPGQGLQFLFEYFSETQRNKGNFPGRFSGRQFSNSRSEMNVSTLELGDSALYLCASSPGGPGRGEQYFGPGTRLTVT.

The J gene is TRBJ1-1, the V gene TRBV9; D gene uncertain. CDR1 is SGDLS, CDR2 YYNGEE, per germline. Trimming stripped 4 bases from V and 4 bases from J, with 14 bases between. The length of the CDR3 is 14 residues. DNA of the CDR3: TGTGCCAGCAGCCCAACCCCGTTTGGCACTGAAGCTTTCTTT. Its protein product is CASSPTPFGTEAFF.

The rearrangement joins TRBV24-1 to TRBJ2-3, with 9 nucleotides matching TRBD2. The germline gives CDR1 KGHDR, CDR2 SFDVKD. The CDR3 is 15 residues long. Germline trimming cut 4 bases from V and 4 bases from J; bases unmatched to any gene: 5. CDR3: CATSDPGLASDTQYF. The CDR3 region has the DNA TGTGCCACCAGTGACCCGGGACTAGCCTCAGATACGCAGTATTTT.

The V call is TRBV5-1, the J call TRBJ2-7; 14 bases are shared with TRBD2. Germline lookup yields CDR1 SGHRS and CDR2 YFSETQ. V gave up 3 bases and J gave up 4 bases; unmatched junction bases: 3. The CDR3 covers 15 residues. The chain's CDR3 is CASSSGLAGVYEQYF. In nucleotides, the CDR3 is TGCGCCAGCAGCTCGGGACTAGCGGGAGTTTACGAGCAGTACTTC.

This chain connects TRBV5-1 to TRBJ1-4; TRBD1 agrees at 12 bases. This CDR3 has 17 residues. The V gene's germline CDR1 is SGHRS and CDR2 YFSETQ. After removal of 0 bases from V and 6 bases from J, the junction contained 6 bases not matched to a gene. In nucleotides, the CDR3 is TGCGCCAGCAGCTTGGTTGGGACAGGGGGCGCGTATGAAAAACTGTTTTTT. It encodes CASSLVGTGGAYEKLFF.

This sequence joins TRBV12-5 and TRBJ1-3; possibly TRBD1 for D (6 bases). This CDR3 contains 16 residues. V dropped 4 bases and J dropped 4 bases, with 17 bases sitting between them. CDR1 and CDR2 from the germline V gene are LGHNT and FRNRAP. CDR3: CASGSRRTDPGNTIYF. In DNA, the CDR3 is TGTGCTAGTGGTTCTCGCCGGACAGACCCGGGAAACACCATATATTTT.

The CDR3 DNA is TGTGCCAGCAGCTTAATGCTAGCGGCAACCGGGGAGCTGTTTTTT. Amino acids: CASSLMLAATGELFF. V is TRBV7-6 and J is TRBJ2-2, with TRBD2 matching over 7 bases. CDR3 length: 15 residues. Germline V lookup: CDR1 SGHVS, CDR2 FNYEAQ. Losses at the gene ends were 2 bases for V and 5 bases for J; bases not matched to a gene: 5.

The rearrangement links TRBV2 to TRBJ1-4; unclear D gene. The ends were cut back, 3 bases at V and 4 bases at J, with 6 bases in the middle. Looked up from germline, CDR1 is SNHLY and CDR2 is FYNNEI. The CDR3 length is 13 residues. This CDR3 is CASSDGGNEKLFF. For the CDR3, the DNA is TGTGCCAGCAGTGACGGTGGTAATGAAAAACTGTTTTTT.

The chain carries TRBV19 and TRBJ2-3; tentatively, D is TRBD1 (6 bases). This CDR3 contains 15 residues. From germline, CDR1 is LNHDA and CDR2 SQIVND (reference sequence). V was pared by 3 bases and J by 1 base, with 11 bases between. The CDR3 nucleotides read TGTGCCAGTAGTATGGGGGCTGTAGGCACAGATACGCAGTATTTT. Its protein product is CASSMGAVGTDTQYF.

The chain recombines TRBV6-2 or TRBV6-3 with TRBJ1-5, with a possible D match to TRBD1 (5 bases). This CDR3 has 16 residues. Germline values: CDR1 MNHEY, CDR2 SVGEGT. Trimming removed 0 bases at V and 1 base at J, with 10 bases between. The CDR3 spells CASSYSLGGSNQPQHF. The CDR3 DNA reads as TGTGCCAGCAGTTACTCCTTGGGGGGAAGCAATCAGCCCCAGCATTTT.

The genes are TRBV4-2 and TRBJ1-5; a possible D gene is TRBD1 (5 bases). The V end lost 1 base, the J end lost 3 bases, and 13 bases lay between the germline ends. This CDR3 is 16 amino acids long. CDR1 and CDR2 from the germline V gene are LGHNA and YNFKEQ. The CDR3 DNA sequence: TGTGCCAGCAGCCAAGGGTCTTCAGGGCCCAATCAGCCCCAGCATTTT. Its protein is CASSQGSSGPNQPQHF.

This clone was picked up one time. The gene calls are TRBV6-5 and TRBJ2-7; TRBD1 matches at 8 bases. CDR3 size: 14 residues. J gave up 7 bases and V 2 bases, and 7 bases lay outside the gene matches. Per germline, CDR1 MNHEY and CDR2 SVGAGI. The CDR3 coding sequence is TGTGCCAGCAGTTACCTGGACAGGGTGGGGGAGCAGTACTTC. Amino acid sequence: CASSYLDRVGEQYF.